This T cell receptor (beta chain) was observed in a study of blood T cell repertoires in COVID-19. In the study overall: COVID-19 samples collected from the United States, Italy and Spain covered acute and convalescent phases.

This clone is a singleton in its sample. Original analysis: Scientists estimated how many nucleated cells there were by amplifying reference gene primers. The assay was immunoSEQ multiplex PCR, and TCRdb's table has in-frame clones only and misses some. Clonal size and the V and J genes are those of that table, whereas D and trimming came from the DNA. The table includes just under 20,000 clones, just over 90% detected once. This CDR3 region has 19 residues. After removal of 3 bases from V and 1 base from J, the junction contained 7 bases not matched to a gene. In germline, CDR1 is MGHRA, CDR2 YSYEKL.

The V gene is TRBV4-1, the J gene TRBJ2-2; TRBD2 aligns across 14 bases. Sequenced: peripheral blood. The TCR sequence derives from a woman in her fifties or sixties with active COVID-19. CDR3 region: CASSQRTSGRNWNTGELFF. The CDR3 DNA reads as TGCGCCAGCAGCCAGAGGACTAGCGGGAGGAATTGGAACACCGGGGAGCTGTTTTTT.